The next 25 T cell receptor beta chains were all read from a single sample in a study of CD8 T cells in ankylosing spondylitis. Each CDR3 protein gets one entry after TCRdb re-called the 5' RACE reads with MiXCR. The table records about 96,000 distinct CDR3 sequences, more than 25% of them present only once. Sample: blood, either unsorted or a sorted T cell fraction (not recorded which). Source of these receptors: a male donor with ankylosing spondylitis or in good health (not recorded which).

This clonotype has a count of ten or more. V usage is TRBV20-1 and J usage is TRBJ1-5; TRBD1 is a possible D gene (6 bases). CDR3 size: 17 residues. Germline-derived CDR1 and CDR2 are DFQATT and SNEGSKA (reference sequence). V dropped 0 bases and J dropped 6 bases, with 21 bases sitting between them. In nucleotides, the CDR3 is TGCAGTGCTAGAGATTACCTCGGACAGAGGGTCGCTCAGCCCCAGCATTTT. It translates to CSARDYLGQRVAQPQHF.

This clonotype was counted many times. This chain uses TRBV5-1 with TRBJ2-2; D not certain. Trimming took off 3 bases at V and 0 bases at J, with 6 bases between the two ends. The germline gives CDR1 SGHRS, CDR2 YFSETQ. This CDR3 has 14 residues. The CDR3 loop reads CASSSGPNTGELFF. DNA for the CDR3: TGCGCCAGCAGCTCCGGACCGAACACCGGGGAGCTGTTTTTT.

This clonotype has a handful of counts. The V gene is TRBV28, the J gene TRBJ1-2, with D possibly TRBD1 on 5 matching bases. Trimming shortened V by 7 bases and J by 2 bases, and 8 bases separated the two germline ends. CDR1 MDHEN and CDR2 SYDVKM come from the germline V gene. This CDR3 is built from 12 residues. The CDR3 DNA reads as TGTGCCAGCACAGGGTCCAACTATGGCTACACCTTC. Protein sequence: CASTGSNYGYTF.

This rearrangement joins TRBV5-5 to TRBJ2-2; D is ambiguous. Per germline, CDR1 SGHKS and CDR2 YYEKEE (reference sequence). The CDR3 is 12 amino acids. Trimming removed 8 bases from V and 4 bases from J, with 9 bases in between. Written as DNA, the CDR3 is TGTGCCAGTCTCGGAGTCACCGGGGAGCTGTTTTTT. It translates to CASLGVTGELFF.

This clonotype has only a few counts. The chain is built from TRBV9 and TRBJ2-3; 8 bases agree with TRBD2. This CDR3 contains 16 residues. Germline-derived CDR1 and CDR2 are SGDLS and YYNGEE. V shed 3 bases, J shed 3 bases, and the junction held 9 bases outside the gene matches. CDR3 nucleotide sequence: TGTGCCAGCAGCGGACTAGGACTAGCCAGTACAGATACGCAGTATTTT. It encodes CASSGLGLASTDTQYF.

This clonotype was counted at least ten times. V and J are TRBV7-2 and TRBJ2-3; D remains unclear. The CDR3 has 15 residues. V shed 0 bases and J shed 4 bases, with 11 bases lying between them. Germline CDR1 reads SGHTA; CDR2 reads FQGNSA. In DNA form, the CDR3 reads TGTGCCAGCAGCTTAGCGCTCACTCGGCCAGATACGCAGTATTTT. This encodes CASSLALTRPDTQYF.

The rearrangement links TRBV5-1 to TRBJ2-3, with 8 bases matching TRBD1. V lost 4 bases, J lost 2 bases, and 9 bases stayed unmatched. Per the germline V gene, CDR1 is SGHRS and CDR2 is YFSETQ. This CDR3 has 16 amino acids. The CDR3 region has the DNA TGCGCCAGCAGCCCGCAAAGGACAGGGACCACAGATACGCAGTATTTT. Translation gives CASSPQRTGTTDTQYF.

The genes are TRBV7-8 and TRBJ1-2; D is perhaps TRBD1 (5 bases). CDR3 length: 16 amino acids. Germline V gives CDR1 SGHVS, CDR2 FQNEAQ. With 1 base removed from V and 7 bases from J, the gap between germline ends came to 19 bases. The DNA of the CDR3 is TGTGCCAGCAGCTTAGACTCTATGAGGAGGGGAGGTGGCTACACCTTC. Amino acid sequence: CASSLDSMRRGGGYTF.

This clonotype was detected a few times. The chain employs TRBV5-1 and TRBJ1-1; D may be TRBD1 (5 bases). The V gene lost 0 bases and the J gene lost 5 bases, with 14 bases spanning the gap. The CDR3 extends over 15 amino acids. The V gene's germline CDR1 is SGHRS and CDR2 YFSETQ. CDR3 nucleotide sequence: TGCGCCAGCAGCTTGGGTCTAGGGGCGGGGACTGAAGCTTTCTTT. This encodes CASSLGLGAGTEAFF.

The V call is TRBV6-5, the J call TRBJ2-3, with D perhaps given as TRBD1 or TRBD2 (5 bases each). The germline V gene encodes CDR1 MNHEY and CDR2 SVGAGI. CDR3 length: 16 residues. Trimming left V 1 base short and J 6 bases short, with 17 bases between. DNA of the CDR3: TGTGCCAGCAGTTACTACTCCGGGACCTTCAGGGATACGCAGTATTTT. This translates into CASSYYSGTFRDTQYF.

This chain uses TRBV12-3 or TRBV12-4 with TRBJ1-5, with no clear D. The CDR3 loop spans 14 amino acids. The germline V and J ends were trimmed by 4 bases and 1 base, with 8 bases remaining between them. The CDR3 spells CASSSEPSNQPQHF. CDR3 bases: TGTGCCAGCAGTTCTGAACCGAGCAATCAGCCCCAGCATTTT.

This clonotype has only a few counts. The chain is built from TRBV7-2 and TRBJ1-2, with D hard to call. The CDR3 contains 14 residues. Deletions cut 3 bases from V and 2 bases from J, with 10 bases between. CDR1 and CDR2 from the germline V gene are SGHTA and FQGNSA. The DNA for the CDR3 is TGTGCCAGCAGCTTCCCGATATTAAACTATGGCTACACCTTC. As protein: CASSFPILNYGYTF.

Here the CDR3 reads CASTALWDNEQFF. DNA of the CDR3: TGTGCCAGCACCGCCCTATGGGACAATGAGCAGTTCTTC. The V gene is TRBV12-3 or TRBV12-4, the J gene TRBJ2-1; no reliable D call. The CDR3 is 13 amino acids. The ends were cut back, 7 bases at V and 5 bases at J, with 12 bases in the middle.

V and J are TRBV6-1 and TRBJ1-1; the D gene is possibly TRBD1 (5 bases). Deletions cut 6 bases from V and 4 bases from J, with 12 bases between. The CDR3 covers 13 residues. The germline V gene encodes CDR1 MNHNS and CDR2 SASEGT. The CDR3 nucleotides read TGTGCCAGCAGAGCCCGGGACCTCACTGAAGCTTTCTTT. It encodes CASRARDLTEAFF.

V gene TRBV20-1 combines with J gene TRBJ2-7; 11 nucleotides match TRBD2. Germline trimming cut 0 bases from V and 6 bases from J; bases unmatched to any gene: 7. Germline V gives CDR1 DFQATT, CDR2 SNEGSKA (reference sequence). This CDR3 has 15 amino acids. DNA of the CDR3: TGCAGTGCTAGAGACGGTAGCGGGGGGGCCCCCGAGCAGTACGTC. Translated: CSARDGSGGAPEQYV.

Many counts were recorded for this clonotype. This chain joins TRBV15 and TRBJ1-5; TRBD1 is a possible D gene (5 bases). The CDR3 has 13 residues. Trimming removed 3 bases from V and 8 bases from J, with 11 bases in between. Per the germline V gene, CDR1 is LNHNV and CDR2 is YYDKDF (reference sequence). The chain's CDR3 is CATSSGRGKPQHF. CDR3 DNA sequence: TGTGCCACCAGCAGTGGTAGGGGTAAGCCCCAGCATTTT.

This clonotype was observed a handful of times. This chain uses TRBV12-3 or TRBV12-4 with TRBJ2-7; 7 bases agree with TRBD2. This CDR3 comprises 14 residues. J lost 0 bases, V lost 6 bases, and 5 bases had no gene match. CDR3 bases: TGTGCCAGCAGCTGGACTAGTAGCTCCTACGAGCAGTACTTC. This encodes CASSWTSSSYEQYF.

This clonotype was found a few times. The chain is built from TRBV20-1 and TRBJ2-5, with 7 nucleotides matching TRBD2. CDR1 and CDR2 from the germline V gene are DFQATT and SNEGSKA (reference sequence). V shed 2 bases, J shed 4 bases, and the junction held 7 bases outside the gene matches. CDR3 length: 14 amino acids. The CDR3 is CSARTGLGGETQYF. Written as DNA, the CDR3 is TGCAGTGCTAGAACCGGACTAGGTGGAGAGACCCAGTACTTC.

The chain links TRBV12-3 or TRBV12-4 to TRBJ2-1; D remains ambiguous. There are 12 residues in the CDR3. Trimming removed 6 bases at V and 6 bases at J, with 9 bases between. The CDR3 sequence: CASSMKLNEQFF. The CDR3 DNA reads TGTGCCAGCAGCATGAAACTCAATGAGCAGTTCTTC.

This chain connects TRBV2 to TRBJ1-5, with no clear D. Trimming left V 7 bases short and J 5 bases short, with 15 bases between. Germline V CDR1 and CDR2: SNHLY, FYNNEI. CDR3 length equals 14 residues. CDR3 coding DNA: TGTGCCAGCACCAGGAGTTCAGACGATCAGCCCCAGCATTTT. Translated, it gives CASTRSSDDQPQHF.

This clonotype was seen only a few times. The CDR3 spells CASSGGGSSYNEQFF. The DNA of the CDR3 is TGTGCCAGCAGCGGGGGAGGGAGTAGCTACAATGAGCAGTTCTTC. This rearrangement joins TRBV9 to TRBJ2-1, with 7 bases lining up with TRBD2. Germline trimming cut 3 bases from V and 3 bases from J; bases unmatched to any gene: 6. Germline CDR1 and CDR2: SGDLS and YYNGEE. This CDR3 is 15 amino acids long.

CDR3 bases: TGCGCCAGCAGCTACTTGTCAGGGGGCGGAGGAGATACGCAGTATTTT. It yields the protein CASSYLSGGGGDTQYF. The chain couples TRBV5-1 to TRBJ2-3; TRBD1 matches 8 bases. V dropped 3 bases and J dropped 5; count of bases not matched to a gene: 11. The germline V gene has CDR1 SGHRS and CDR2 YFSETQ. The CDR3 is made up of 16 amino acids.

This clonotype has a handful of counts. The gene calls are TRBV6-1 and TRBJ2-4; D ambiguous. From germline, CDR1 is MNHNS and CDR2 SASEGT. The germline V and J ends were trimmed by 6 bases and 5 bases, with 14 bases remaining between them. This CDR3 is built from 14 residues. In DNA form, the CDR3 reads TGTGCCAGCAGCTCGAGGCGGTCTCAAAACATTCAGTACTTC. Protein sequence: CASSSRRSQNIQYF.

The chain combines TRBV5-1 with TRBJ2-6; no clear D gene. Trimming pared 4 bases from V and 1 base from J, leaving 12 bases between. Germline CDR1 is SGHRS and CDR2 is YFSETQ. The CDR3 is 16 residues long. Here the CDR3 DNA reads TGCGCCAGCAGCCGCTCCATGACTTCTGGGGCCAACGTCCTGACTTTC. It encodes CASSRSMTSGANVLTF.

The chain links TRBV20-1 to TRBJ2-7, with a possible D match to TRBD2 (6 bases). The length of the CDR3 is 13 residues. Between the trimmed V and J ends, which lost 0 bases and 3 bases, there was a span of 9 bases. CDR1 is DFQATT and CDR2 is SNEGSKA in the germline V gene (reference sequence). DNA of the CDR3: TGCAGTGCTAGAGACCGGGGGATCTACGAGCAGTACGTC. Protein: CSARDRGIYEQYV.